A selection of T cell receptor beta chains follows, all from one sample in a study of Ad26.COV2.S vaccination and SARS-CoV-2 variants. TCRdb's table, derived via immunoSEQ multiplex PCR, lists solely in-frame clones and lacks some. The profile shows more than 150,000 clones, around 88% of them singletons. The sample in question was peripheral blood, obtained after recovery from COVID-19. The receptors come from a human donor who had recovered from COVID-19. The conserved cysteine and the conserved F or W are not part of the CDR3 here. A D gene is named only where the DNA matches it firmly. The size of a clone is reported for some rows only, either as once, few or many, or as a class for expanded clones.

TRBJ2-6 | NA | NA | TRBV7-9 | ASSLREAEANVLT
TRBJ2-5 | NA | NA | TRBV27 | ASSYLGTSQETQY
TRBJ1-2 | once | NA | TRBV28 | ASSSWMVLGGYT
TRBJ2-1 | NA | NA | TRBV6-5 | ASRRSDSYNEQF
TRBJ1-4 | NA | TRBD1 | TRBV25-1 | ASGTGGFNEKLF
TRBJ2-1 | NA | TRBD2 | TRBV5-1 | ASSPGTSGADEQF
TRBJ2-1 | NA | TRBD1 | TRBV5-1 | ASSGEPGTAYNEQF
TRBJ2-1 | NA | TRBD1 | TRBV3-1/TRBV3-2 | ASSQEGQGAGNEQF
TRBJ2-7 | NA | NA | TRBV4-1 | ASSQGGPLHEQY
TRBJ2-7 | NA | NA | TRBV7-9 | ASSLSEFDSDEQY
TRBJ2-1 | NA | NA | TRBV2 | ASSLESYNEQF
TRBJ1-4 | NA | NA | TRBV21-1 | ASSKEVSPIVATNEKLF
TRBJ1-1 | once | NA | TRBV28 | ASSPLIRNTEAF
TRBJ1-3 | NA | NA | TRBV28 | ASSLPLAAGNTIY
TRBJ2-7 | NA | NA | TRBV20-1 | STPRGLEQY
TRBJ2-7 | NA | TRBD2 | TRBV19 | ASSNAGGPYEQY
TRBJ1-2 | NA | NA | TRBV12-3/TRBV12-4 | ASSLGSYGYT
TRBJ1-1 | NA | NA | TRBV6-5 | ASRDSVKRTEAF
TRBJ2-3 | few | NA | TRBV9 | ASSPSDTQY
TRBJ1-2 | NA | NA | TRBV28 | ASSSGQYYGYT
TRBJ1-6 | NA | NA | TRBV7-3 | ASSKKGGNDSPLH
TRBJ1-3 | NA | NA | TRBV2 | ASSGSTSGNTIY
TRBJ2-3 | NA | TRBD2 | TRBV7-9 | ASLRSLAGVNTDTQY
TRBJ2-1 | NA | NA | TRBV7-2 | ASSLDSARGNEQF
TRBJ1-6 | NA | NA | TRBV6-5 | ASNPTGSYNSPLH
TRBJ1-2 | NA | NA | TRBV4-1 | ASSQLGSSRENYGYT
TRBJ1-4 | NA | NA | TRBV5-6 | ASSPGGGSHNEKLF
TRBJ1-2 | NA | NA | TRBV19 | ASSITAVGYT
TRBJ1-2 | NA | NA | TRBV5-1 | ASSHGHVANYGYT
TRBJ2-5 | NA | TRBD1 | TRBV6-5 | ASGPRTGETQY
TRBJ2-7 | few | NA | TRBV5-1 | ASSLESPGEQY
TRBJ2-7 | NA | NA | TRBV7-9 | ASSLGEREQY
TRBJ2-7 | few | NA | TRBV25-1 | ASSGLADSYEQY
TRBJ2-1 | NA | TRBD2 | TRBV2 | ASSWTSGGLNEQF
TRBJ2-3 | NA | NA | TRBV7-2 | ASSLGSTDTQY
TRBJ2-7 | NA | NA | TRBV11-2 | ASRDPAGRFSYEQY
TRBJ2-1 | NA | TRBD1 | TRBV7-3 | ASSSGTGGNEQF
TRBJ2-3 | NA | TRBD2 | TRBV3-1/TRBV3-2 | ASSQETSGVDTQY
TRBJ2-5 | NA | TRBD1 | TRBV5-4 | ASSLATGAQETQY
TRBJ1-4 | NA | NA | TRBV5-3 | ARPSPGGSNEKLF
TRBJ2-5 | NA | NA | TRBV5-1 | ASSLGESKGTQY
TRBJ2-2 | NA | NA | TRBV27 | ASSHNTGELF
TRBJ1-5 | NA | TRBD1 | TRBV30 | AWSADRENQPQH
TRBJ2-7 | NA | NA | TRBV12-2 | ASRLVGRAGLTSYEQY
TRBJ1-6 | NA | TRBD1 | TRBV27 | ASSFHRTGGDSPLH
TRBJ2-1 | NA | NA | TRBV3-1/TRBV3-2 | ASSHEYGTPNEQF
TRBJ1-4 | NA | NA | TRBV28 | ASTRSRKLF
TRBJ2-2 | NA | NA | TRBV9 | ASSVGRDTGELF